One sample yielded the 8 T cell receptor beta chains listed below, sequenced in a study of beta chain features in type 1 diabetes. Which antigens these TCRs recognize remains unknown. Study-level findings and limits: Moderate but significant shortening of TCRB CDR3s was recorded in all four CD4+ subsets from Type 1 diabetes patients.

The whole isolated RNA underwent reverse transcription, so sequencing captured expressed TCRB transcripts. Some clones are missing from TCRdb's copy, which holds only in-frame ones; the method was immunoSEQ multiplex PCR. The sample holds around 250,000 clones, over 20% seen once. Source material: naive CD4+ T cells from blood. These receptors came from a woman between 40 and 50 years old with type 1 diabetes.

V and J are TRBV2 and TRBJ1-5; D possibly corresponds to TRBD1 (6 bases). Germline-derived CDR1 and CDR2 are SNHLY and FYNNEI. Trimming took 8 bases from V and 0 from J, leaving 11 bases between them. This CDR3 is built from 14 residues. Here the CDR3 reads CASEDSNSNQPQHF. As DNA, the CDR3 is TGTGCCAGCGAGGACAGTAATAGCAATCAGCCCCAGCATTTT.

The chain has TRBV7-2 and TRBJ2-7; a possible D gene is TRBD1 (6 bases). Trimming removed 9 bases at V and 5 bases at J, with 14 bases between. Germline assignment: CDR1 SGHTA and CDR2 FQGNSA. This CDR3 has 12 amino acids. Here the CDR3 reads CASGNRANEQYF. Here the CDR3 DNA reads TGTGCCAGTGGGAACAGGGCTAACGAGCAGTACTTC.

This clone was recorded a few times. CDR3 sequence reads: CASSLVMDRDTQYF. CDR3 nucleotide sequence: TGTGCCAGCAGCCTGGTCATGGACAGAGATACGCAGTATTTT. The chain is built from TRBV5-4 and TRBJ2-3, with D possibly TRBD1 on 6 matching bases. CDR3 length: 14 residues. Trimming pared 4 bases from V and 5 bases from J, leaving 14 bases between. Germline lookup yields CDR1 SGHNT and CDR2 YYREEE (reference sequence).

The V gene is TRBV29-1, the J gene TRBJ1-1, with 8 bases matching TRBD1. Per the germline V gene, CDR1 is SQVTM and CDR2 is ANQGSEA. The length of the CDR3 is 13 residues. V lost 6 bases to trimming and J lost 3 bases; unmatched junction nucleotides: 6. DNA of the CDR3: TGCAGCGTGGGCGACAGGGGCTACACTGAAGCTTTCTTT. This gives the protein CSVGDRGYTEAFF.

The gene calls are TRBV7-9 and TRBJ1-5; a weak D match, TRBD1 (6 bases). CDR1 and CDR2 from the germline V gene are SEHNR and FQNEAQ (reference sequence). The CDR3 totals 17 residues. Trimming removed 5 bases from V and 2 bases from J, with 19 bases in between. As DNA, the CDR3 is TGTGCCAGCAGCCTAGGTCGCTGGGGGCAGCGCAATCAGCCCCAGCATTTT. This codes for CASSLGRWGQRNQPQHF.

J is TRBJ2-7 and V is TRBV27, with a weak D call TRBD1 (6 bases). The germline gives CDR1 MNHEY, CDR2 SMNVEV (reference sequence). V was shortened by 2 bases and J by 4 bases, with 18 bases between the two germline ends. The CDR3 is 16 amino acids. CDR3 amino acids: CASSLLRRGGSYEQYF. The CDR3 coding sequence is TGTGCCAGCAGTTTACTGCGTCGAGGGGGTTCGTACGAGCAGTACTTC.

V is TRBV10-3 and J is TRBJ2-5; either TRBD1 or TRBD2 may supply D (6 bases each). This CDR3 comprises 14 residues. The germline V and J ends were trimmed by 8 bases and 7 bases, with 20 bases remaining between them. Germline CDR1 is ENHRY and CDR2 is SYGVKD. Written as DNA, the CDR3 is TGTGCCATCGGTGGGGGGCTTGAAGTTGGGACCCAGTACTTC. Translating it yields CAIGGGLEVGTQYF.

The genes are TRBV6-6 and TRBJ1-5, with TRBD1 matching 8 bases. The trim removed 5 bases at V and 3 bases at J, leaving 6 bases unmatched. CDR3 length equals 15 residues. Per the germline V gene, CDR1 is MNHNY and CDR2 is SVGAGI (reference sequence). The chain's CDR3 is CASSTQGANNQPQHF. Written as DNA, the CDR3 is TGTGCCAGCAGTACTCAGGGGGCTAACAATCAGCCCCAGCATTTT.